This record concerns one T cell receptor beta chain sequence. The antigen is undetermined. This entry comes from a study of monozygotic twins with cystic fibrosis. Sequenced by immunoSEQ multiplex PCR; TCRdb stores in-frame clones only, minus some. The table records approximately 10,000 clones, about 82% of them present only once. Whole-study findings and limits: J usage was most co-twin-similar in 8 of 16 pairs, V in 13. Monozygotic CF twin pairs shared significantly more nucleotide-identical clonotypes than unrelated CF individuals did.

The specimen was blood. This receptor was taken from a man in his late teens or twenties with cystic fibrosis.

The CDR3 DNA is TGTGCCAGCAGCAGAGACAGGGAGACCCAGTACTTC. Translated: CASSRDRETQYF. This chain uses TRBV7-2 with TRBJ2-5; possible D gene TRBD1, 6 bases. Germline V lookup: CDR1 SGHTA, CDR2 FQGNSA. V was pared by 5 bases and J by 5 bases, with 9 bases between. The CDR3 is 12 amino acids.